This T cell receptor beta chain was recorded in a study of OX40 agonist ivuxolimab in advanced cancers. At the level of the study: Patients in dose escalation had liver, melanoma, kidney or head and neck cancers.

Assay used: immunoSEQ multiplex PCR; TCRdb lists only in-frame clones, some missing. This table has tens of thousands of clones, under 90% appearing once. This CDR3 comprises 14 residues. CDR1 and CDR2 (germline): SGHTA, FQGNSA. V was clipped by 1 base and J by 4 bases, with 7 bases between them. The J gene is TRBJ2-2, the V gene TRBV7-2; D is uncertain. The sequence derives from an adult with an advanced solid tumor such as melanoma, head and neck, liver or kidney cancer. The sample consisted of CD4+ or CD8+ T cells sorted from blood, taken in a trial of the OX40 agonist ivuxolimab. The CDR3 loop reads CASSLGWATGELFF. The DNA of the CDR3 is TGTGCCAGCAGCTTAGGATGGGCCACCGGGGAGCTGTTTTTT. The full variable domain, with the rest looked up from reference TRBV7-2 and TRBJ2-2, is GAGVSQSPSNKVTEKGKDVELRCDPISGHTALYWYRQSLGQGLEFLIYFQGNSAPDKSGLPSDRFSAERTGGSVSTLTIQRTQQEDSAVYLCASSLGWATGELFFGEGSRLTVL.